Below, 9 T cell receptor beta chains from the same sample are listed, as sequenced in a study of shared clonotypes between healthy human individuals. The protocol was immunoSEQ multiplex PCR, while the TCRdb copy is restricted to in-frame clones and leaves out a portion. The top ten clones hold approximately 1.5% of a sample with over a million clones, about 70% of them seen once. The sample taken for sequencing was memory CD4+ T cells sorted from blood. This sample's subset: CD45RA-negative fraction. The receptors were sampled from a man between 18 and 35 years old in good health.

The chain has TRBV19 and TRBJ2-7; 13 nucleotides match TRBD2. The CDR3 runs to 15 residues. V shed 4 bases, J shed 4 bases, and the junction held 4 bases outside the gene matches. Germline V lookup: CDR1 LNHDA, CDR2 SQIVND (reference sequence). DNA for the CDR3: TGTGCCAGTAGTACGGGACTAGCGGGAAAGTACGAGCAGTACTTC. The encoded protein is CASSTGLAGKYEQYF.

The V gene is TRBV7-9, the J gene TRBJ1-5; 8 bases match TRBD1. Germline CDR1 SEHNR, CDR2 FQNEAQ (reference sequence). With 4 bases clipped from V and 3 bases from J, the junction kept 5 bases outside the gene matches. The CDR3 is 15 residues long. In DNA, the CDR3 is TGTGCCAGCAGCTCCGGACAGGGCGACAATCAGCCCCAGCATTTT. Its protein product is CASSSGQGDNQPQHF.

This chain uses TRBV11-2 with TRBJ2-2; weak D call: TRBD1 (6 bases). The length of the CDR3 is 15 residues. In germline, CDR1 is SGHAT, CDR2 FQNNGV. V gave up 5 bases and J gave up 1 base, with 11 bases separating them. CDR3 DNA: TGTGCCAGCAGCGCCCTGACAGGGAACACCGGGGAGCTGTTTTTT. Encoded protein: CASSALTGNTGELFF.

This clone was detected a few times. The V call is TRBV30, the J call TRBJ1-1, with D possibly matching TRBD1 (6 bases). Trimming left V 2 bases short and J 11 bases short, with 12 bases between. Germline V gene data show CDR1 as GTSNPN and CDR2 as SVGIG (reference sequence). The length of the CDR3 is 11 residues. Written as DNA, the CDR3 is TGTGCCTGGAGTTTGGGGGCTTGGGCTTTCTTT. Its translation is CAWSLGAWAFF.

The CDR3 region has the DNA TGTGCCATCAGTGACGGAGTTATACAGAATGAAGCTTTCTTT. It specifies CAISDGVIQNEAFF. The chain employs TRBV10-3 and TRBJ1-1; D not certain. Germline V gives CDR1 ENHRY, CDR2 SYGVKD. V was pared by 3 bases and J by 7 bases, with 15 bases between. The CDR3 loop spans 14 amino acids.

This clone showed up just a few times. The sample has other DNA sequences that encode this CDR3 too. The chain links TRBV9 to TRBJ2-7; weak D call: TRBD1 (6 bases). Germline V gene lookup returns CDR1 SGDLS and CDR2 YYNGEE. This CDR3 region has 14 residues. Trimming stripped 1 base from V and 0 bases from J, with 8 bases between. CDR3 sequence (DNA): TGTGCCAGCAGCGTAACAGGGTCCTCCTACGAGCAGTACTTC. Its translation is CASSVTGSSYEQYF.

The chain uses TRBV15 and TRBJ1-2, with D maybe TRBD1 (5 bases). Germline CDR1 reads LNHNV; CDR2 reads YYDKDF (reference sequence). The CDR3 runs 14 residues. Trimming removed 3 bases at V and 6 bases at J, with 14 bases between. The CDR3 coding sequence is TGTGCCACCAGCAGCCCAGGGAGGGTGGATGGCTACACCTTC. Its translation is CATSSPGRVDGYTF.

This clone was detected ten times or more. V and J are TRBV19 and TRBJ2-2; D gene unclear. Germline V CDR1 and CDR2: LNHDA, SQIVND (reference sequence). This CDR3 contains 14 residues. V was pared by 6 bases and J by 0 bases, with 8 bases between. CDR3 in DNA: TGTGCCAGTAGGAGCCTAGCGAACACCGGGGAGCTGTTTTTT. It specifies CASRSLANTGELFF.

This chain connects TRBV19 to TRBJ2-5; the D call may be TRBD1 or TRBD2 (5 bases each). The CDR3 is made up of 16 amino acids. Germline CDR1 reads LNHDA; CDR2 reads SQIVND (reference sequence). The V gene lost 5 bases and the J gene lost 1 base, with 17 bases spanning the gap. The CDR3 sequence: CASSAWDPNFQETQYF. CDR3 nucleotides: TGTGCCAGTAGTGCCTGGGACCCTAACTTCCAAGAGACCCAGTACTTC.